A single sample gave rise to the 20 T cell receptor beta chains below, sequenced in a study of T cells in localized non-small cell lung cancer. Produced via immunoSEQ multiplex PCR; TCRdb's table is partial and in-frame only. Among approximately 2,000 clones, roughly 25% were seen once, and the ten largest hold approximately 11%. The sample was normal lung tissue next to the tumor, taken before any cancer treatment. These receptors all come from a female donor older than 55 with stage I lung adenocarcinoma.

This chain connects TRBV9 to TRBJ2-7; D may correspond to TRBD1 or TRBD2 (5 bases each). CDR1 is SGDLS, CDR2 YYNGEE, per germline. The CDR3 sequence is 15 residues long. Trimming took 5 bases from V and 2 from J, leaving 17 bases between them. The CDR3 sequence: CASSEYVGVTYEQYF. The CDR3 DNA reads TGTGCCAGCAGTGAATATGTGGGGGTGACCTACGAGCAGTACTTC.

The J gene is TRBJ2-7, the V gene TRBV11-3; a possible D gene is TRBD2 (6 bases). V lost 5 bases to trimming and J lost 1 base, with 12 bases between them. The V gene's germline CDR1 is SGHNT and CDR2 YENEEA. CDR3 length equals 14 residues. DNA of the CDR3: TGTGCCAGCAGCCCCTACGGGGGATCCTACGAGCAGTACTTC. It yields the protein CASSPYGGSYEQYF.

The genes are TRBV11-3 and TRBJ2-2; possibly TRBD1 or TRBD2 for D (6 bases each). Germline assignment: CDR1 SGHNT and CDR2 YENEEA. This CDR3 is 17 amino acids long. Trimming took 4 bases from V and 7 from J, leaving 22 bases between them. CDR3 sequence (DNA): TGTGCCAGCAGCTGGGGGCCTAGCGCTACCCGGGGCGGGGAGCTGTTTTTT. Protein sequence: CASSWGPSATRGGELFF.

The chain couples TRBV29-1 to TRBJ2-5, with TRBD2 matching 15 bases. The CDR3 is 13 residues long. With V trimmed by 7 bases and J by 4 bases, 1 base remained unmatched. Germline V gene sequence: CDR1 SQVTM, CDR2 ANQGSEA. CDR3 amino acids: CSAGLAGGETQYF. The CDR3 nucleotides are TGCAGCGCGGGACTAGCGGGAGGAGAGACCCAGTACTTC.

This clone occurred a few times. This chain joins TRBV7-1 and TRBJ2-1, with D possibly being TRBD2 (6 bases). TRBV7-1 has ORF status, its function being uncertain. The CDR3 runs to 13 residues. The V end lost 5 bases, the J end lost 3 bases, and 8 bases lay between the germline ends. CDR3: CASSMTSYNEQFF. In nucleotides, the CDR3 is TGTGCCAGCAGCATGACTAGCTACAATGAGCAGTTCTTC.

This clone was recorded a few times. The chain links TRBV6-8 to TRBJ2-1; D unclear. Germline values: CDR1 MNHGY, CDR2 SAAAGT. Trimming took 5 bases from V and 7 from J, leaving 15 bases between them. The CDR3 runs to 14 residues. CDR3 loop: CASSDLDLGNEQFF. As DNA, the CDR3 is TGTGCCAGCAGTGACTTGGATCTGGGAAATGAGCAGTTCTTC.

The V gene is TRBV6-8, the J gene TRBJ1-1, with a possible D match to TRBD1 (5 bases). The CDR3 has 14 amino acids. V was cut by 6 bases and J by 0 bases, with 11 bases left in between. Looked up from germline, CDR1 is MNHGY and CDR2 is SAAAGT. The CDR3 protein is CASRYGALNTEAFF. CDR3 coding DNA: TGTGCCAGCAGGTACGGGGCCTTGAACACTGAAGCTTTCTTT.

DNA of the CDR3: TGTGCCAGCAGCCCCAGGCTAGCGGAATACAATGAGCAGTTCTTC. Residues: CASSPRLAEYNEQFF. The chain has TRBV9 and TRBJ2-1; 7 bases are shared with TRBD2. CDR1 SGDLS and CDR2 YYNGEE come from the germline V gene. This CDR3 comprises 15 residues. Trimming removed 4 bases from V and 4 bases from J; junction bases left unmatched: 8.

The J gene is TRBJ2-5, the V gene TRBV29-1; D ambiguous. The CDR3 is made up of 12 amino acids. Trimming stripped 7 bases from V and 1 base from J, with 10 bases between. The germline gives CDR1 SQVTM, CDR2 ANQGSEA. CDR3 protein: CSGYYFQETQYF. The CDR3 DNA reads as TGCAGCGGCTATTATTTCCAAGAGACCCAGTACTTC.

The table lists this clone with a few counts. Distinct nucleotide sequences in the sample also encode this CDR3. CDR3 sequence (DNA): TGTGCCAGCAGCTTAGGGCTAGCAGACACCGGGGAGCTGTTTTTT. This gives the protein CASSLGLADTGELFF. The genes are TRBV11-3 and TRBJ2-2; D might be TRBD2 (5 bases). The CDR3 runs 15 residues. V lost 1 base and J 3 bases, leaving 9 bases between the germline ends. Germline-derived CDR1 and CDR2 are SGHNT and YENEEA.

The chain has TRBV6-8 and TRBJ1-1; D gene uncertain. CDR1 is MNHGY and CDR2 is SAAAGT in the germline V gene. Trimming removed 2 bases from V and 6 bases from J, with 10 bases in between. The CDR3 spans 13 residues. The CDR3 DNA sequence: TGTGCCAGCAGTTACACGTTAGCTTCTGAAGCTTTCTTT. As protein: CASSYTLASEAFF.

This clone was found a few times. The chain uses TRBV11-3 and TRBJ2-1; TRBD2 is a possible D gene (7 bases). The CDR3 runs to 17 residues. V gave up 3 bases and J gave up 2 bases, with 17 bases separating them. CDR1 is SGHNT, CDR2 YENEEA, per germline. The CDR3 region has the DNA TGTGCCAGCAGCTTGGCCAGGGGAGCGGGAACCTACAATGAGCAGTTCTTC. It encodes CASSLARGAGTYNEQFF.

The rearrangement joins TRBV6-8 to TRBJ1-2; 10 bases agree with TRBD1. Germline CDR1 reads MNHGY; CDR2 reads SAAAGT. The CDR3 has 15 amino acids. The J segment lost 8 bases and the V segment lost 7 bases, leaving 13 bases of the junction unmatched. The CDR3 loop reads CASTPGTGAYWGYTF. CDR3 DNA: TGTGCCAGCACCCCAGGGACAGGGGCCTATTGGGGCTACACCTTC.

This clone was seen a handful of times. The chain couples TRBV28 to TRBJ2-3, with D perhaps TRBD2 (7 bases). The V and J ends lost 6 bases and 5 bases respectively, with 21 bases between them. Germline loops: CDR1 MDHEN, CDR2 SYDVKM. The CDR3 length is 16 residues. The CDR3 coding sequence is TGTGCCAGCAGCACGCGAGGGGGGGGGCTAGGAGATACGCAGTATTTT. Amino acids: CASSTRGGGLGDTQYF.

In its sample, this clone ranks as medium-sized. The V call is TRBV6-8, the J call TRBJ2-2; 13 positions match TRBD2. Germline V gene lookup returns CDR1 MNHGY and CDR2 SAAAGT. V was clipped by 7 bases and J by 6 bases; unmatched bases: 20. The CDR3 has 20 residues. CDR3 nucleotide sequence: TGTGCCAGCACCCAGGCTTACGGACTAGCGGGAGTTGGAACGGCCGGGGAGCTGTTTTTT. It codes for CASTQAYGLAGVGTAGELFF.

This clone showed up just a few times. The chain couples TRBV6-8 to TRBJ2-7; 8 bases are a match to TRBD1. This CDR3 is built from 14 residues. In germline, CDR1 is MNHGY, CDR2 SAAAGT. V lost 5 bases, J lost 2 bases, and 5 bases stayed unmatched. The CDR3: CASSAGQDPYEQYF. As DNA, the CDR3 is TGTGCCAGCAGTGCGGGACAGGACCCCTACGAGCAGTACTTC.

This clone was detected only a few times. The chain combines TRBV12-5 with TRBJ1-1, with D possibly being TRBD1 (5 bases). The V gene's germline CDR1 is LGHNT and CDR2 FRNRAP. The CDR3 is 13 amino acids. V shed 2 bases and J shed 1 base, with 5 bases lying between them. CDR3 nucleotides: TGTGCTAGTGGTTTGCAGGGGAACACTGAAGCTTTCTTT. Amino acid sequence: CASGLQGNTEAFF.

This clone was seen only a few times. The genes are TRBV6-8 and TRBJ1-2; 8 bases match TRBD1. The CDR3 sequence is 15 residues long. Germline CDR1 is MNHGY and CDR2 is SAAAGT. V was clipped by 5 bases and J by 4 bases; unmatched bases: 9. The CDR3 region has the DNA TGTGCCAGCAGTGACCTACAGGGGGTCGGCTATGGCTACACCTTC. It yields the protein CASSDLQGVGYGYTF.

In its sample, this clone was seen a few times. The chain couples TRBV6-8 to TRBJ1-2; D is ambiguous. Trimming pared 0 bases from V and 4 bases from J, leaving 12 bases between. The CDR3 has 15 residues. The germline V gene encodes CDR1 MNHGY and CDR2 SAAAGT. Here the CDR3 reads CASSYSILRTYGYTF. In DNA form, the CDR3 reads TGTGCCAGCAGTTACTCGATTCTCCGAACCTATGGCTACACCTTC.

The chain joins TRBV19 to TRBJ1-5; tentative D call: TRBD1 (6 bases). Deletions cut 10 bases from V and 0 bases from J, with 19 bases between. Germline V gives CDR1 LNHDA, CDR2 SQIVND (reference sequence). The CDR3 contains 16 residues. This CDR3 is CAISQFGGLSNQPQHF. The CDR3 DNA reads as TGTGCCATCAGTCAATTTGGGGGCCTTAGCAATCAGCCCCAGCATTTT. Based on the CDR3 plus reference TRBV19 and TRBJ1-5, the full variable domain is DGGITQSPKYLFRKEGQNVTLSCEQNLNHDAMYWYRQDPGQGLRLIYYSQIVNDFQKGDIAEGYSVSREKKESFPLTVTSAQKNPTAFYLCAISQFGGLSNQPQHFGDGTRLSIL.